The 17 T cell receptor beta chains listed next were all sequenced from one sample in a study of vaccination effects on CD4 cells after COVID-19. Antigen-specific CD4+ T cell clonotypes were called by their expansion after viral peptide-pool culture in ViraFEST. It was after around 10 days of culture that CD4+ T cells were isolated. By PCR, the person was confirmed to have had SARS-CoV-2 infection between March and December 2020. Libraries were prepared by immunoSEQ multiplex PCR; TCRdb keeps only in-frame clonotypes and omits some of them. This sample carries about 34,000 clones, around two thirds of them seen once, and the ten largest clones take 33%. Antigen specificity for these receptors is unknown. Source: CD4+ T cells from PBMCs cultured with a peptide pool, taken before COVID-19 vaccination. These receptors were taken from a human donor who had a prior SARS-CoV-2 infection.

The genes are TRBV5-1 and TRBJ2-3, with 9 bases fitting TRBD1. Germline V lookup: CDR1 SGHRS, CDR2 YFSETQ. Trimming at V came to 4 bases and at J to 4 bases, leaving 13 bases not matched to a gene. The CDR3 is 17 residues long. CDR3 nucleotides: TGCGCCAGCAGCCTCGAAAACAGGGGGCGGTTAGCAGATACGCAGTATTTT. Its translation is CASSLENRGRLADTQYF.

This clone appeared once. The V call is TRBV24-1, the J call TRBJ2-7, with TRBD2 identical over 10 bases. The CDR3 length is 18 residues. Germline V gene data show CDR1 as KGHDR and CDR2 as SFDVKD. V gave up 1 base and J gave up 3 bases; unmatched junction bases: 11. The CDR3: CATSDLPLAGDLGYEQYF. In DNA form, the CDR3 reads TGTGCCACCAGTGATTTACCGCTAGCGGGAGATTTGGGCTACGAGCAGTACTTC.

The V gene is TRBV7-2, the J gene TRBJ2-7, with TRBD2 identical over 9 bases. V lost 5 bases, J lost 3 bases, and 8 bases stayed unmatched. The CDR3 runs 15 residues. Germline V gene data show CDR1 as SGHTA and CDR2 as FQGNSA. CDR3 sequence reads: CASSPAGLANYEQYF. Written as DNA, the CDR3 is TGTGCCAGCAGCCCGGCCGGACTAGCGAACTACGAGCAGTACTTC.

The chain has TRBV19 and TRBJ2-5; 13 bases map to TRBD2. Trimming at V came to 3 bases and at J to 2 bases, leaving 9 bases not matched to a gene. Germline V gene lookup returns CDR1 LNHDA and CDR2 SQIVND (reference sequence). The CDR3 is 18 residues long. CDR3 nucleotides: TGTGCCAGTAGTATTTTAGTCTCGACTAGCGGGGGGCAAGAGACCCAGTACTTC. Residues: CASSILVSTSGGQETQYF.

The rearrangement uses TRBV6-9 and TRBJ2-3; D might be TRBD1 or TRBD2, each matching 5 bases. CDR3 length: 13 amino acids. Germline CDR1 and CDR2: MNHGY and SVAAGI. The V gene lost 7 bases and the J gene lost 5 bases, with 13 bases spanning the gap. The CDR3 here is CASIKGRGDTQYF. In DNA, the CDR3 is TGTGCCAGCATAAAGGGGAGAGGAGATACGCAGTATTTT.

This sequence joins TRBV5-1 and TRBJ2-3, with D possibly being TRBD1 or TRBD2 (5 bases each). Germline V gene sequence: CDR1 SGHRS, CDR2 YFSETQ. V gave up 2 bases and J gave up 1 base, with 11 bases separating them. This CDR3 has 15 residues. CDR3 amino acids: CASSFFVGGTDTQYF. The CDR3 DNA reads as TGCGCCAGCAGCTTCTTCGTGGGGGGCACAGATACGCAGTATTTT.

The V call is TRBV11-2, the J call TRBJ2-7; D is uncertain. Germline CDR1 SGHAT, CDR2 FQNNGV. The V and J ends lost 0 bases and 7 bases respectively, with 4 bases between them. This CDR3 spans 11 amino acids. CDR3 loop: CASSLDLEQYF. Here the CDR3 DNA reads TGTGCCAGCAGCTTAGATTTGGAGCAGTACTTC. Using reference TRBV11-2 and TRBJ2-7 for the parts outside the CDR3, the full variable domain is EAGVAQSPRYKIIEKRQSVAFWCNPISGHATLYWYQQILGQGPKLLIQFQNNGVVDDSQLPKDRFSAERLKGVDSTLKIQPAKLEDSAVYLCASSLDLEQYFGPGTRLTVT.

The rearrangement links TRBV14 to TRBJ2-5; possibly TRBD1 or TRBD2 for D (5 bases each). Germline assignment: CDR1 SGHDN and CDR2 FVKESK. This CDR3 comprises 15 residues. V was trimmed by 2 bases and J by 7 bases, leaving 17 bases between them. CDR3 sequence reads: CASSQLEPGRGTQYF. For the CDR3, the DNA is TGTGCCAGCAGCCAATTAGAACCGGGGCGTGGGACCCAGTACTTC.

This chain links TRBV5-8 with TRBJ2-5, with D hard to call. This CDR3 contains 13 residues. The germline CDR1 and CDR2 sequences are SGHTS and YDEGEE. Trimming stripped 0 bases from V and 10 bases from J, with 13 bases between. The CDR3 loop reads CASSLASMGFQYF. The DNA for the CDR3 is TGTGCCAGCAGCTTGGCCTCGATGGGGTTCCAGTACTTC.

This chain links TRBV23-1 with TRBJ2-1, with D perhaps TRBD1 or TRBD2 (6 bases each). TRBV23-1 is an open reading frame whose function is uncertain. This CDR3 contains 13 residues. The ends were cut back, 1 base at V and 8 bases at J, with 9 bases in the middle. This chain's CDR3 is CASSQLGGHEQFF. The CDR3 DNA reads as TGCGCCAGCAGTCAATTGGGGGGCCATGAGCAGTTCTTC.

This clone was detected only once. This rearrangement joins TRBV27 to TRBJ1-3; 9 bases align to TRBD1. Germline V gives CDR1 MNHEY, CDR2 SMNVEV (reference sequence). The CDR3 is 21 residues long. V trimming: 2 bases; J trimming: 0 bases; junction bases outside the gene matches: 17. DNA of the CDR3: TGTGCCAGCAGTTTACGCCAGACAGGGGGATCCACCTACAGCTCTGGAAACACCATATATTTT. Translating gives CASSLRQTGGSTYSSGNTIYF.

Only a few counts were recorded for this clone. V is TRBV6-1 and J is TRBJ1-4; tentative D call: TRBD1 (5 bases). The germline gives CDR1 MNHNS, CDR2 SASEGT. V was pared by 2 bases and J by 6 bases, with 10 bases between. This CDR3 is 14 amino acids long. For the CDR3, the DNA is TGTGCCAGCAGTGAATTCGGGGGTGATGAAAAACTGTTTTTT. Amino acids: CASSEFGGDEKLFF.

A few counts support this clone. The rearrangement links TRBV28 to TRBJ1-3; D gene uncertain. V lost 1 base, J lost 1 base, and 8 bases lay in between. The CDR3 has 15 amino acids. Germline V gives CDR1 MDHEN, CDR2 SYDVKM. CDR3 sequence: CASSLFGLSGNTIYF. The CDR3 DNA follows: TGTGCCAGCAGTTTATTCGGGCTATCTGGAAACACCATATATTTT. Full variable domain (remainder filled in from reference TRBV28 and TRBJ1-3): DVKVTQSSRYLVKRTGEKVFLECVQDMDHENMFWYRQDPGLGLRLIYFSYDVKMKEKGDIPEGYSVSREKKERFSLILESASTNQTSMYLCASSLFGLSGNTIYFGEGSWLTVV.

This clone was counted a single time. This chain joins TRBV9 and TRBJ2-3; 9 bases fit TRBD2. Per the germline V gene, CDR1 is SGDLS and CDR2 is YYNGEE. The V gene end was trimmed by 4 bases and the J gene end by 0 bases; junction bases not matched to a gene: 6. The CDR3 is made up of 16 amino acids. CDR3 coding DNA: TGTGCCAGCAGCAAAGGACTAGCGTCTAGCACAGATACGCAGTATTTT. Translating it yields CASSKGLASSTDTQYF.

The gene calls are TRBV5-8 and TRBJ1-3; no firm D call. In germline, CDR1 is SGHTS, CDR2 YDEGEE. The V end was cut by 2 bases, the J end by 9 bases, with 12 bases between. The CDR3 has 13 amino acids. CDR3 in amino acids: CASSLILSGTIYF. The CDR3 DNA follows: TGTGCCAGCAGCTTAATTTTGAGTGGCACCATATATTTT.

The table lists this clone with a few counts. This rearrangement joins TRBV2 to TRBJ2-1; 8 nucleotides agree with TRBD2. In germline, CDR1 is SNHLY, CDR2 FYNNEI. The CDR3 has 14 amino acids. Trimming removed 7 bases from V and 3 bases from J; junction bases left unmatched: 5. The chain's CDR3 is CASNRGGSYNEQFF. For the CDR3, the DNA is TGTGCCAGCAATCGGGGGGGTAGCTACAATGAGCAGTTCTTC.

The chain joins TRBV20-1 to TRBJ1-5; 7 bases align to TRBD1. The CDR3 is made up of 13 amino acids. J was trimmed by 6 bases and V by 3 bases; bases with no gene match: 5. Germline V gene sequence: CDR1 DFQATT, CDR2 SNEGSKA (reference sequence). The CDR3 spells CSASGTVSQPQHF. The CDR3 nucleotides read TGCAGTGCTAGTGGGACAGTTTCTCAGCCCCAGCATTTT.